This T cell receptor beta chain was identified in a study of yellow fever vaccine responses in identical twins. TCRdb reanalysed the RT-PCR reads using MiXCR and keeps one entry per CDR3 protein. Of a few thousand distinct CDR3 sequences listed, 70% to 90% are singletons. Study-level findings and limits: Vaccine T cell responses of twins reportedly seemed partly convergent and partly personalized.

Per the germline V gene, CDR1 is MGHDK and CDR2 is SYGVNS. Deletions cut 8 bases from V and 1 base from J, with 11 bases between. CDR3 length: 13 residues. Turning to this clonotype: Its antigen is currently unknown.

The chain has TRBV25-1 and TRBJ2-5; perhaps D is TRBD1 or TRBD2 (5 bases each). This clonotype originated in a woman aged 18-29 years who received the yellow fever vaccine. The starting material was T cells from blood (PBMCs), unsorted or a sorted subset (not recorded which), obtained before or after yellow fever vaccination (not recorded which). CDR3 in DNA: TGTGCCAGCGTGAGGGGTCCCCAAGAGACCCAGTACTTC. It translates to CASVRGPQETQYF.